These T cell receptor beta chains were read from a single sample in a study of OX40 agonist ivuxolimab in advanced cancers. Libraries were prepared by immunoSEQ multiplex PCR; TCRdb keeps only in-frame clonotypes and omits some of them. The table lists tens of thousands of clones, more than 80% of them singletons. Sequences were derived from CD4+ or CD8+ T cells sorted from blood, sampled in a trial of the OX40 agonist ivuxolimab. These receptors were collected from an adult with an advanced solid tumor such as melanoma, head and neck, liver or kidney cancer. Both conserved end residues are part of each CDR3. A D gene is named only where the DNA matches it firmly. A row's size may be missing; if present it is once, few, many or a size class.

cdr3_length: 17; j_call: TRBJ1-6; d_call: TRBD1; clone_size: NA; v_call: TRBV19; cdr3_aa: CASSIGQGRKSDSPLHF; cdr3_nt: TGTGCCAGTAGTATTGGACAGGGAAGAAAGTCGGACTCACCCCTCCACTTT
cdr3_length: 14; j_call: TRBJ1-4; d_call: TRBD1; clone_size: NA; v_call: TRBV6-5; cdr3_aa: CASSSRGPNEKLFF; cdr3_nt: TGTGCCAGCAGTTCTAGGGGGCCTAATGAAAAACTGTTTTTT
cdr3_length: 15; j_call: TRBJ2-2; d_call: TRBD2; clone_size: NA; v_call: TRBV7-2; cdr3_aa: CASSLWASGAGELFF; cdr3_nt: TGTGCCAGCAGCTTGTGGGCTAGCGGGGCCGGGGAGCTGTTTTTT
cdr3_length: 13; j_call: TRBJ2-2; d_call: NA; clone_size: NA; v_call: TRBV27; cdr3_aa: CASSQWGAGELFF; cdr3_nt: TGTGCCAGCAGCCAGTGGGGGGCCGGGGAGCTGTTTTTT
cdr3_length: 13; j_call: TRBJ1-5; d_call: NA; clone_size: NA; v_call: TRBV6-1; cdr3_aa: CASSVGGDQPQHF; cdr3_nt: TGTGCCAGCAGTGTTGGGGGCGATCAGCCCCAGCATTTT
cdr3_length: 18; j_call: TRBJ2-7; d_call: TRBD2; clone_size: NA; v_call: TRBV5-1; cdr3_aa: CASSLGLAGGRLTYEQYF; cdr3_nt: TGCGCCAGCAGCTTGGGACTAGCGGGGGGACGCTTAACCTACGAGCAGTACTTC
cdr3_length: 12; j_call: TRBJ1-2; d_call: NA; clone_size: few; v_call: TRBV19; cdr3_aa: CASSLTGFGYTF; cdr3_nt: TGTGCCAGTAGTTTAACAGGGTTTGGCTACACCTTC
cdr3_length: 15; j_call: TRBJ2-1; d_call: TRBD2; clone_size: few; v_call: TRBV19; cdr3_aa: CASSTLAGSWNEQFF; cdr3_nt: TGTGCCAGTAGTACGCTAGCGGGGAGTTGGAATGAGCAGTTCTTC
cdr3_length: 12; j_call: TRBJ2-7; d_call: NA; clone_size: NA; v_call: TRBV6-5; cdr3_aa: CASRLGLYEQYF; cdr3_nt: TGTGCCAGCAGGCTTGGACTGTACGAGCAGTACTTC
cdr3_length: 15; j_call: TRBJ2-1; d_call: NA; clone_size: NA; v_call: TRBV1; cdr3_aa: CTSRDGAGGENEQFF; cdr3_nt: TGCACCAGCAGGGATGGCGCGGGGGGGGAGAATGAGCAGTTCTTC
cdr3_length: 15; j_call: TRBJ2-7; d_call: TRBD1; clone_size: NA; v_call: TRBV7-6; cdr3_aa: CASSFNKGAEYEQYF; cdr3_nt: TGTGCCAGCAGCTTCAATAAGGGGGCTGAATACGAGCAGTACTTC
cdr3_length: 20; j_call: TRBJ2-2; d_call: NA; clone_size: NA; v_call: TRBV6-1; cdr3_aa: CASSEPPTGQGFANTGELFF; cdr3_nt: TGTGCCAGCAGTGAACCTCCGACAGGCCAGGGGTTCGCGAACACCGGGGAGCTGTTTTTT
cdr3_length: 14; j_call: TRBJ2-2; d_call: NA; clone_size: NA; v_call: TRBV6-1; cdr3_aa: CASIEGTHTGELFF; cdr3_nt: TGTGCCAGCATTGAGGGCACCCACACCGGGGAGCTGTTTTTT
cdr3_length: 14; j_call: TRBJ1-2; d_call: TRBD1; clone_size: NA; v_call: TRBV10-2; cdr3_aa: CASWTGQSNYGYTF; cdr3_nt: TGCGCCAGCTGGACAGGGCAATCTAACTATGGCTACACCTTC
cdr3_length: 12; j_call: TRBJ1-5; d_call: TRBD1; clone_size: NA; v_call: TRBV6-1; cdr3_aa: CASSDEARTGHF; cdr3_nt: TGTGCCAGCAGTGACGAGGCCCGGACAGGACATTTT
cdr3_length: 16; j_call: TRBJ2-5; d_call: NA; clone_size: NA; v_call: TRBV6-6; cdr3_aa: CASSYSGGGSQETQYF; cdr3_nt: TGTGCCAGCAGTTACTCGGGTGGGGGGTCACAAGAGACCCAGTACTTC
cdr3_length: 14; j_call: TRBJ1-1; d_call: NA; clone_size: NA; v_call: TRBV5-1; cdr3_aa: CASSLGHGDTEAFF; cdr3_nt: TGCGCCAGCAGCTTGGGACACGGGGACACTGAAGCTTTCTTT
cdr3_length: 16; j_call: TRBJ2-2; d_call: NA; clone_size: NA; v_call: TRBV5-1; cdr3_aa: CASSLGQLTGPGELFF; cdr3_nt: TGCGCCAGCAGCCTAGGACAGCTGACTGGGCCCGGGGAGCTGTTTTTT
cdr3_length: 14; j_call: TRBJ1-1; d_call: NA; clone_size: NA; v_call: TRBV29-1; cdr3_aa: CSVQSGLLNTEAFF; cdr3_nt: TGCAGCGTTCAATCGGGATTACTGAACACTGAAGCTTTCTTT
cdr3_length: 14; j_call: TRBJ1-1; d_call: TRBD1; clone_size: once; v_call: TRBV28; cdr3_aa: CASSRQGLNTEAFF; cdr3_nt: TGTGCCAGCAGTAGACAGGGATTGAACACTGAAGCTTTCTTT
cdr3_length: 16; j_call: TRBJ2-5; d_call: TRBD2; clone_size: NA; v_call: TRBV5-1; cdr3_aa: CASSGTSGGAWKTQYF; cdr3_nt: TGCGCCAGCAGCGGGACTAGCGGGGGGGCCTGGAAGACCCAGTACTTC
cdr3_length: 15; j_call: TRBJ2-2; d_call: TRBD1; clone_size: NA; v_call: TRBV19; cdr3_aa: CASSIGQGGTGELFF; cdr3_nt: TGTGCCAGTAGTATAGGACAGGGCGGCACCGGGGAGCTGTTTTTT
cdr3_length: 14; j_call: TRBJ1-2; d_call: NA; clone_size: NA; v_call: TRBV5-4; cdr3_aa: CASSRTDPGYGYTF; cdr3_nt: TGTGCCAGCAGCCGGACAGACCCGGGGTATGGCTACACCTTC
cdr3_length: 13; j_call: TRBJ2-3; d_call: TRBD1; clone_size: NA; v_call: TRBV5-1; cdr3_aa: CASTTGGGDTQYF; cdr3_nt: TGCGCCAGCACGACAGGGGGCGGAGATACGCAGTATTTT
cdr3_length: 15; j_call: TRBJ2-7; d_call: TRBD2; clone_size: NA; v_call: TRBV7-8; cdr3_aa: CASSSRGGAQGEQYF; cdr3_nt: TGTGCCAGCAGCTCCCGGGGAGGGGCGCAGGGCGAGCAGTACTTC
cdr3_length: 14; j_call: TRBJ1-1; d_call: NA; clone_size: NA; v_call: TRBV7-8; cdr3_aa: CASSVQAPGTEAFF; cdr3_nt: TGTGCCAGCAGCGTACAGGCCCCGGGCACTGAAGCTTTCTTT
cdr3_length: 13; j_call: TRBJ2-7; d_call: TRBD1; clone_size: NA; v_call: TRBV5-1; cdr3_aa: CASTGTGFYEQYF; cdr3_nt: TGCGCCAGCACCGGGACAGGCTTCTACGAGCAGTACTTC
cdr3_length: 16; j_call: TRBJ2-3; d_call: NA; clone_size: NA; v_call: TRBV5-4; cdr3_aa: CASSSGRKGHTDTQYF; cdr3_nt: TGTGCCAGCAGCAGTGGCCGGAAGGGCCACACAGATACGCAGTATTTT